This TCR beta chain is from a study of human T cells and chemical hapten exposure. TCRdb used MiXCR to reprocess the RACE reads, holding one entry per CDR3 protein. The sample holds 90,000 or so distinct CDR3 sequences, 10% seen once. Described time point: patch test 1, 2 weeks after DPC sensitization. The treatment is: therapeutic diphenylcyclopropenone sensitization with weekly scalp DPC. This clonotype was counted a few times. The germline gives CDR1 MNHEY, CDR2 SVGEGT. Trimming took 6 bases from V and 2 from J; bases not matched to a gene: 8. This CDR3 contains 16 residues. This receptor was obtained from a man between 35 and 55 years old with alopecia areata. Some clones in this sample may be carry-over from other donors' samples. Material: whole blood, obtained in connection with sensitization to the hapten diphenylcyclopropenone (DPC). J is TRBJ1-5 and V is TRBV6-2 or TRBV6-3; TRBD1 matches 9 bases. The CDR3 region has the DNA TGTGCCAGCAGCCCGCTCTGGACAGGGGGCAATCAGCCCCAGCATTTT. Amino acids: CASSPLWTGGNQPQHF.